The 7 T cell receptor beta chains reported below all come from one sample, sequenced in a study of blood T cell repertoires in COVID-19. The repertoire was sequenced with immunoSEQ multiplex PCR; TCRdb's copy has only in-frame clones and lacks some. The sample holds 150,000 to 200,000 clones; around four fifths are singletons and the top ten take 2.8%. The sample consisted of peripheral blood. These receptors were obtained from a man aged 65 to 85 with acute or convalescent COVID-19.

The V gene is TRBV30, the J gene TRBJ1-1, with 8 bases aligning to TRBD1. Germline CDR1 is GTSNPN and CDR2 is SVGIG (reference sequence). J gave up 3 bases and V 1 base, and 4 bases lay outside the gene matches. There are 14 residues in the CDR3. In DNA form, the CDR3 reads TGTGCCTGGAGTGCAAAACAGGGGGACACTGAAGCTTTCTTT. This codes for CAWSAKQGDTEAFF.

This clone is a singleton in its sample. The chain links TRBV5-1 to TRBJ2-6; 10 positions match TRBD1. Germline CDR1 is SGHRS and CDR2 is YFSETQ. CDR3 length: 18 amino acids. With 0 bases clipped from V and 2 bases from J, the junction kept 5 bases outside the gene matches. DNA for the CDR3: TGCGCCAGCAGCTTGGTGGGGACAGGGGCTACTGGGGCCAACGTCCTGACTTTC. It specifies CASSLVGTGATGANVLTF.

The rearrangement uses TRBV6-5 and TRBJ1-2; 10 nucleotides match TRBD1. Germline CDR1 is MNHEY and CDR2 is SVGAGI. The CDR3 is 14 amino acids. J was trimmed by 2 bases and V by 4 bases; bases with no gene match: 1. The CDR3 region is CASSSDRGNYGYTF. The CDR3 coding sequence is TGTGCCAGCAGTTCGGACAGGGGGAACTATGGCTACACCTTC.

This clone was seen once. The chain uses TRBV25-1 and TRBJ1-1, with a tentative D call TRBD1 (6 bases). The germline gives CDR1 MGHDK, CDR2 SYGVNS. Trimming removed 5 bases from V and 3 bases from J, with 10 bases in between. The CDR3 is made up of 13 amino acids. In nucleotides, the CDR3 is TGTGCCAGCAGTCGGACAGACTACACTGAAGCTTTCTTT. Translated, it gives CASSRTDYTEAFF.

V gene TRBV6-5 combines with J gene TRBJ2-2; a possible D gene is TRBD2 (6 bases). Between the trimmed V and J ends, which lost 2 bases and 7 bases, there was a span of 14 bases. Germline CDR1 reads MNHEY; CDR2 reads SVGAGI. CDR3 length equals 15 residues. The CDR3 DNA reads as TGTGCCAGCAGTTACCCGACTAGTTCCGGCGGGGAGCTGTTTTTT. This gives the protein CASSYPTSSGGELFF.

The V gene is TRBV7-6, the J gene TRBJ1-1; 10 nucleotides line up with TRBD1. The CDR3 is 14 residues long. CDR1 SGHVS and CDR2 FNYEAQ come from the germline V gene. V was clipped by 5 bases and J by 8 bases; unmatched bases: 8. The chain's CDR3 is CASSEGTGAREAFF. In DNA, the CDR3 is TGTGCCAGCAGCGAAGGGACAGGGGCAAGGGAAGCTTTCTTT.

The chain recombines TRBV3-1 (or the pseudogene TRBV3-2) with TRBJ2-7; 10 bases map to TRBD1. This CDR3 contains 14 residues. Trimming cost V 4 bases and J 3 bases; bases outside gene matches: 3. CDR1 is LGHDT and CDR2 is YNNKEL in the germline V gene (reference sequence). The CDR3 loop reads CASSRDRGFYEQYF. CDR3 DNA: TGTGCCAGCAGCCGGGACAGGGGTTTCTACGAGCAGTACTTC.